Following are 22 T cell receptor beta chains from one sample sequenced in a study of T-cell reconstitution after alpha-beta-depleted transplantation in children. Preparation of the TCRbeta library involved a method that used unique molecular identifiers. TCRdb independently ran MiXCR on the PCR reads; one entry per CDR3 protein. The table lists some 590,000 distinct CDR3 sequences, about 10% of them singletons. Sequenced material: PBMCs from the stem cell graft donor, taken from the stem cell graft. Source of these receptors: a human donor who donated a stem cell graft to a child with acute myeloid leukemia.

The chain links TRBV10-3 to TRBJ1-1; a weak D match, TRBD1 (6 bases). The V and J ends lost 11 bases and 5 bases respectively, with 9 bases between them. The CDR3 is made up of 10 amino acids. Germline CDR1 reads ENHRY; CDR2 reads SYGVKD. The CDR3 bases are TGTGCCGCAGGGGAAACTGAAGCTTTCTTT. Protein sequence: CAAGETEAFF.

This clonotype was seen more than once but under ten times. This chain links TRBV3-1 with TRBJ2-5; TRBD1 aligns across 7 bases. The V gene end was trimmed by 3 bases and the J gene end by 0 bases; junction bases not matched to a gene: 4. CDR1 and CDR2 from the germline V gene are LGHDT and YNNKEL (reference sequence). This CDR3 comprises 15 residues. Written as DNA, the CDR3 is TGTGCCAGCAGCCAGCCAACAGGGGACCAAGAGACCCAGTACTTC. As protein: CASSQPTGDQETQYF.

The DNA for the CDR3 is TGTGCCAGCAGTTTAGCGGGTGACAGCCTTCTTTCCTACGAGCAGTACTTC. Its protein product is CASSLAGDSLLSYEQYF. This chain links TRBV12-3 or TRBV12-4 with TRBJ2-7; D is possibly TRBD1 (5 bases). V lost 0 bases and J lost 1, with 16 bases in between. The CDR3 length is 17 residues.

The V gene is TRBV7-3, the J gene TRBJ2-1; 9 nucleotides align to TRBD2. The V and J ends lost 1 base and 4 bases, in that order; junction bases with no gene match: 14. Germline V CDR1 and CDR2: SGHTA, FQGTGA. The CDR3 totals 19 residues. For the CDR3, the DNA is TGTGCCAGCAGCTTAAATCCGACTTACTTGCGGGAGGGATACAATGAGCAGTTCTTC. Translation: CASSLNPTYLREGYNEQFF.

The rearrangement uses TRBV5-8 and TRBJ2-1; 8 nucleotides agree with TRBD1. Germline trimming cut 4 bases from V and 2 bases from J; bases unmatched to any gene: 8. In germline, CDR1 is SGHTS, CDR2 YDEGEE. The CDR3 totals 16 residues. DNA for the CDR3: TGTGCCAGCAGCATACTTCAGGGGGCGGCCTACAATGAGCAGTTCTTC. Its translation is CASSILQGAAYNEQFF.

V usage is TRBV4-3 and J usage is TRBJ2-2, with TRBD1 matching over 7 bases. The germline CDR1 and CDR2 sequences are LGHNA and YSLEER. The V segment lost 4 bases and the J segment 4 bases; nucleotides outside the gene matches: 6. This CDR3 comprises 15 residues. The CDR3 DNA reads TGCGCCAGCAGCCCCGACAGGGTGGGCACCGGGGAGCTGTTTTTT. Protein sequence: CASSPDRVGTGELFF.

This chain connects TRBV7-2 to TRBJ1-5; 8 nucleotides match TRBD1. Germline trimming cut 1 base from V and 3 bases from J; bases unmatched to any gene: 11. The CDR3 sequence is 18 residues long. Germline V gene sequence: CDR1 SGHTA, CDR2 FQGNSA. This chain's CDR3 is CASSLGAQGAPHNQPQHF. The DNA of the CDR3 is TGTGCCAGCAGCTTAGGGGCCCAGGGGGCGCCCCACAATCAGCCCCAGCATTTT.

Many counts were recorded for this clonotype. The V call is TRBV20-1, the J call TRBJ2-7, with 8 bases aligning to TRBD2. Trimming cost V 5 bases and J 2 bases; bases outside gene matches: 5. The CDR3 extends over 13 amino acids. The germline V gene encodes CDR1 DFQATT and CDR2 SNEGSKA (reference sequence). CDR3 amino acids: CSAPLSGTYEQYF. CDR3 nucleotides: TGCAGTGCTCCCCTTAGCGGGACCTACGAGCAGTACTTC.

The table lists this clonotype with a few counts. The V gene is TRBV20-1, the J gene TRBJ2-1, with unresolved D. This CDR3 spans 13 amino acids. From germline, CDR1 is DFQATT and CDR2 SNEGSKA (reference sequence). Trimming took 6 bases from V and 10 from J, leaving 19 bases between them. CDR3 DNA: TGCAGTGCCAGGACCCGCTTCGCCTCCGAGCAGTTCTTC. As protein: CSARTRFASEQFF.

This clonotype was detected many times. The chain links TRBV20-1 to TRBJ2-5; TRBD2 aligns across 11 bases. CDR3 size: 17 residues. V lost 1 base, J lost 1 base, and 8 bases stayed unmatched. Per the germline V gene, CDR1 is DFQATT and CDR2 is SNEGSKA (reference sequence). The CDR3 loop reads CSARGWGLAALQETQYF. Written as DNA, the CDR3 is TGCAGTGCTAGAGGGTGGGGACTAGCGGCACTCCAAGAGACCCAGTACTTC.

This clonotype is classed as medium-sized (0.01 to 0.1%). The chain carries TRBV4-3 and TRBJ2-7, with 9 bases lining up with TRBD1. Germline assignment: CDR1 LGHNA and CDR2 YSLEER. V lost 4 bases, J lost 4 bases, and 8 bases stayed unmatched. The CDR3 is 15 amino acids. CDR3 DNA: TGCGCCAGCAGCCCTTACAGGGGGCCAGGGTACGAGCAGTACTTC. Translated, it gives CASSPYRGPGYEQYF.

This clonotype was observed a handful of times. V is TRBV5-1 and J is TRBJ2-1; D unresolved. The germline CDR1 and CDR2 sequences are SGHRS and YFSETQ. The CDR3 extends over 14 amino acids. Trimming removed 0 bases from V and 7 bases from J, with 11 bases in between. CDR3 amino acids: CASSLEPAKNEQFF. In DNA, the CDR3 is TGCGCCAGCAGCTTGGAACCCGCGAAAAATGAGCAGTTCTTC.

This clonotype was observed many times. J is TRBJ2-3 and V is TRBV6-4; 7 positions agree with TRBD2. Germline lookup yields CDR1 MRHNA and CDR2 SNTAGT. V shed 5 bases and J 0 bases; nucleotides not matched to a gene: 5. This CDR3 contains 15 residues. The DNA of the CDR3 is TGTGCCAGCAGTTACCAGCGGGGTAGCACAGATACGCAGTATTTT. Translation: CASSYQRGSTDTQYF.

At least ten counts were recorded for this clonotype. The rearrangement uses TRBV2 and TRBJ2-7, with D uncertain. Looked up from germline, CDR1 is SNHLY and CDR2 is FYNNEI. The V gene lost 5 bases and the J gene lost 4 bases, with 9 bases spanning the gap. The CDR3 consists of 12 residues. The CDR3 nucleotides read TGTGCCAGCAGTCAGGTGGATTACGAGCAGTACTTC. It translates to CASSQVDYEQYF.

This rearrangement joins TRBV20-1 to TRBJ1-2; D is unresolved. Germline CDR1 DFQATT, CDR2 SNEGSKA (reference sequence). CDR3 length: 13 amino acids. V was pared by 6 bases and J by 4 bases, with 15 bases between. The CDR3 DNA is TGCAGTGCCCGCACCTTTTTGGGCTATGGCTACACCTTC. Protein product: CSARTFLGYGYTF.

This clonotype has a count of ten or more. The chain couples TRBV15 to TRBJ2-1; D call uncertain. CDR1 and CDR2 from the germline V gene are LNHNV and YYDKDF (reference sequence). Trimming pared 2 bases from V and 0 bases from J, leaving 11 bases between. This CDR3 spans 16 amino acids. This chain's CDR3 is CATSRPTRSSYNEQFF. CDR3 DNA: TGTGCCACCAGCAGACCTACCAGGAGCTCCTACAATGAGCAGTTCTTC. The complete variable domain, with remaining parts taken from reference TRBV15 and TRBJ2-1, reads DAMVIQNPRYQVTQFGKPVTLSCSQTLNHNVMYWYQQKSSQAPKLLFHYYDKDFNNEADTPDNFQSRRPNTSFCFLDIRSPGLGDTAMYLCATSRPTRSSYNEQFFGPGTRLTVL.

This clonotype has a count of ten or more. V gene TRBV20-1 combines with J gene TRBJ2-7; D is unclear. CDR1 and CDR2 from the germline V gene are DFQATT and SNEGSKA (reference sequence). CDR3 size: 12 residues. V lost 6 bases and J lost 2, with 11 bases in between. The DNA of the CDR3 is TGCAGTGCCGGGCCCTCGACCTACGAGCAGTACTTC. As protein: CSAGPSTYEQYF.

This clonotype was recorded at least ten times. The DNA of the CDR3 is TGTGCCAGCAGCCTCAGGGGATTGGGTGAAAAACTGTTTTTT. This gives the protein CASSLRGLGEKLFF. The chain recombines TRBV7-2 with TRBJ1-4, with a tentative D call TRBD1 (6 bases). The V gene lost 5 bases and the J gene lost 7 bases, with 14 bases spanning the gap. Looked up from germline, CDR1 is SGHTA and CDR2 is FQGNSA. This CDR3 is 14 amino acids long.

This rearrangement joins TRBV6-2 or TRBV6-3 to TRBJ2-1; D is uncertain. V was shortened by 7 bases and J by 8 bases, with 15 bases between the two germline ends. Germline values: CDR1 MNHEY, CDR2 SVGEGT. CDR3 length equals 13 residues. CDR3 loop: CASTGRRSDEQFF. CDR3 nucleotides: TGTGCCAGCACCGGACGCCGTTCGGATGAGCAGTTCTTC.

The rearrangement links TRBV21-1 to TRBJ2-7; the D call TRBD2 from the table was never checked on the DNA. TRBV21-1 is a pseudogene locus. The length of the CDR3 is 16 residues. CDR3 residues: CASSPKGAGVGYEQYF. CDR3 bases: TGTGCCAGCAGCCCTAAGGGTGCGGGAGTAGGCTACGAGCAGTACTTC.

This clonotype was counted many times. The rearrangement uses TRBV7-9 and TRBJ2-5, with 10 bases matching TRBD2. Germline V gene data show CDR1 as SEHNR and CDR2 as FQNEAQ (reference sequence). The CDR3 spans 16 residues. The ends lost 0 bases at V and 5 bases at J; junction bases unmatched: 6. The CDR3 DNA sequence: TGTGCCAGCAGCTTAGCCTCTAGCGGGAGCGGGGAGACCCAGTACTTC. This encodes CASSLASSGSGETQYF.

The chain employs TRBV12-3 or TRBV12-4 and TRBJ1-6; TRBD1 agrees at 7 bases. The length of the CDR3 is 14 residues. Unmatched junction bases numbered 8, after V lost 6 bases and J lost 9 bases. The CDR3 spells CASSHSQGSSPLHF. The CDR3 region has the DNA TGTGCCAGCAGCCACTCACAGGGGAGTTCACCCCTCCACTTT.